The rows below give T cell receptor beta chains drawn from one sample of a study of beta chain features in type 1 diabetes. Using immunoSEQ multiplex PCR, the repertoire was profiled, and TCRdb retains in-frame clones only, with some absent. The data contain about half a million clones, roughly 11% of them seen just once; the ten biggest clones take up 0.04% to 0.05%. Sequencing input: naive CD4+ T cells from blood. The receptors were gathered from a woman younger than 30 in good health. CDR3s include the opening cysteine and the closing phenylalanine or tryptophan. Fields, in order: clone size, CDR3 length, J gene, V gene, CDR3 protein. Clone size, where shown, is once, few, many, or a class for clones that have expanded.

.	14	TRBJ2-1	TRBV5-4	CASSLGHTYNEQFF
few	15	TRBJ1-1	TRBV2	CASSEYGTVNTEAFF
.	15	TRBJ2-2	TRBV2	CASSERQISTGELFF
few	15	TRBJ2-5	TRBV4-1	CASSQDGAGSETQYF
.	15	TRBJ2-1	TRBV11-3	CASSQGTSSYNEQFF
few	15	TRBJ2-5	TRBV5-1	CASSLPTGAGETQYF
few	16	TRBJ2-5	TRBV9	CASSQTGGSGPETQYF
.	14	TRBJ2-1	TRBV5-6	CASSRTRGYNEQFF
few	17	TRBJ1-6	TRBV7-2	CASSLGSIVGDNSPLHF
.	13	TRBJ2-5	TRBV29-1	CSVTGTGGETQYF
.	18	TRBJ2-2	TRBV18	CASSPDDAWTATTGELFF
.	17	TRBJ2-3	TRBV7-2	CASSLLAGGFDTDTQYF
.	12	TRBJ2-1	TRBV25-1	CASSEYRREQFF
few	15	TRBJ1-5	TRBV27	CASSSDRGDNQPQHF
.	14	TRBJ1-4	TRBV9	CASSVWATNEKLFF
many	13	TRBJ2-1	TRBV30	CAWTLVLGNEQFF
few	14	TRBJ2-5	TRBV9	CASSVTGGQETQYF